The rows below give T cell receptor beta chains drawn from one sample of a study of T-cell reconstitution after alpha-beta-depleted transplantation in children. A single record per CDR3 protein comes from TCRdb applying MiXCR to the PCR reads. The sample consists of fewer than 750,000 distinct CDR3 sequences, more than 20% of them appearing once. The sample here was PBMCs, taken before TCRalphabeta/CD19-depleted stem cell transplant. The receptors shown here come from a boy under two years old with Wiskott-Aldrich syndrome, due to receive a stem cell transplant. The CDR3 runs from the conserved cysteine through the conserved F or W. D genes are given only for firm matches. Size is omitted from some rows. Given values are once, few, many or a class for expanded clones.

NA,TRBV5-1,TRBD1,TRBJ2-7,TGCGCCAGCAGCTTTTCAGGGGGCGAGTTCGACGAGCAGTACTTC,CASSFSGGEFDEQYF
few,TRBV5-1,TRBD2,TRBJ2-1,TGCGCCAGCAGCTTGGAGGAGCGGGGACCTCGGACCTACAATGAGCAGTTCTTC,CASSLEERGPRTYNEQFF
few,TRBV12-3/TRBV12-4,NA,TRBJ2-5,TGTGCCAGCAGTTTCGGGCCTTCAACTGCGGAGACCCAGTACTTC,CASSFGPSTAETQYF
few,TRBV12-3/TRBV12-4,NA,TRBJ1-2,TGTGCCAGCACCCTACAGGGTAACTATGGCTACACCTTC,CASTLQGNYGYTF
NA,TRBV6-5,TRBD2,TRBJ2-7,TGTGCCAGCAGTTACGGAGTAGCGGGAGGGTACGAGCAGTACTTC,CASSYGVAGGYEQYF
NA,TRBV29-1,TRBD2,TRBJ2-1,TGCAGCGTCTGGGGTAGCGGGAGGACGAATGAGCAGTTCTTC,CSVWGSGRTNEQFF
few,TRBV7-2,NA,TRBJ2-7,TGTGCCAGCAGCTTAAGTCCGGACAGTCTATACGAGCAGTACTTC,CASSLSPDSLYEQYF
many,TRBV6-6,NA,TRBJ2-3,TGTGCCAGCAGTCGGGATACGCAGTATTTT,CASSRDTQYF
NA,TRBV6-1,TRBD2,TRBJ2-1,TGTGCCAGCAGGAGGGGACTAAACGCGGTATTGGAGCAGTTCTTC,CASRRGLNAVLEQFF
few,TRBV11-1,NA,TRBJ2-1,TGTGCCAGCAGCTTTACTAGCAATGAGCAGTTCTTC,CASSFTSNEQFF
NA,TRBV7-2,TRBD2,TRBJ2-7,TGTGCCAGCAGCTTGGGCTATGCGGGAGGCGAGCAGTACTTC,CASSLGYAGGEQYF
few,TRBV10-3,NA,TRBJ2-1,TGTGCCATCCAGAATCGCGGGCCGGGGGATGAGCAGTTCTTC,CAIQNRGPGDEQFF
NA,TRBV29-1,TRBD2,TRBJ2-1,TGCAGCGTTGTAAAGTTAGCGGGTACCTACAATGAGCAGTTCTTC,CSVVKLAGTYNEQFF
few,TRBV30,NA,TRBJ1-1,TGTGCCTGGAGTGTGGAGCCAGCGAACACTGAAGCTTTCTTT,CAWSVEPANTEAFF
NA,TRBV5-1,NA,TRBJ2-3,TGCGCCAGCAGCCGGACCCCCGGCACAGATACGCAGTATTTT,CASSRTPGTDTQYF
few,TRBV9,NA,TRBJ2-5,TGTGCCAGCAGCATCCGCGGTGACGGGATGGGGACCCAGTACTTC,CASSIRGDGMGTQYF